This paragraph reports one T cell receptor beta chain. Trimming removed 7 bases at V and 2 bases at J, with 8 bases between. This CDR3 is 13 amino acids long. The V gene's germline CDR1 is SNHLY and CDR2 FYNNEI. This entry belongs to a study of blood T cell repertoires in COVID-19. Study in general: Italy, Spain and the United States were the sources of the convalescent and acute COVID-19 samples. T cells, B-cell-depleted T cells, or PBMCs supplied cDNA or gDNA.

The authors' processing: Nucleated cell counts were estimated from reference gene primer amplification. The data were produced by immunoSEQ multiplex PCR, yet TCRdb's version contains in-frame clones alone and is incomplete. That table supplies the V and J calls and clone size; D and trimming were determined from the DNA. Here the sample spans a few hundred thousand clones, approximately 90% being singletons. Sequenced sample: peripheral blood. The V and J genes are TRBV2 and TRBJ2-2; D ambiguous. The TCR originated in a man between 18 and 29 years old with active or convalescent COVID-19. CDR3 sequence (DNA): TGTGCCAGCACGACAATCAACACCGGGGAGCTGTTTTTT. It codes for CASTTINTGELFF. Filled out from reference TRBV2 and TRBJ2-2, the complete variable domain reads EPEVTQTPSHQVTQMGQEVILRCVPISNHLYFYWYRQILGQKVEFLVSFYNNEISEKSEIFDDQFSVERPDGSNFTLKIRSTKLEDSAMYFCASTTINTGELFFGEGSRLTVL.